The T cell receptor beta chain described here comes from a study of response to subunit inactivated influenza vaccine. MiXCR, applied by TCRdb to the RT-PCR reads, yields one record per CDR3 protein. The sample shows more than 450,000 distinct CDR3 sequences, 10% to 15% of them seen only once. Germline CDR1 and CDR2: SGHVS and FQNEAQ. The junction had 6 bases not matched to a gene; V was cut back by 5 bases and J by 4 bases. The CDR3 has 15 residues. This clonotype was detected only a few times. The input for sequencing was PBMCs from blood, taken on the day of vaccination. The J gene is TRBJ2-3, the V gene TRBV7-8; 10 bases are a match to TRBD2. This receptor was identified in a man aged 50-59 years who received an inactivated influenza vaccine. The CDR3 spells CASSPSGRGADTQYF. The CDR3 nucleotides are TGTGCCAGCAGCCCGAGCGGGAGGGGGGCAGATACGCAGTATTTT.